This T cell receptor beta chain was retrieved from a study of Ad26.COV2.S vaccination and SARS-CoV-2 variants. Study details: Into the muscle, Ad26.COV2.S was dosed once or twice, 56 days apart.

The repertoire was sequenced with immunoSEQ multiplex PCR; TCRdb's copy has only in-frame clones and lacks some. The repertoire holds roughly 680,000 clones, with 80% to 90% as singletons. CDR1 and CDR2 from the germline V gene are WSHSY and SAAADI. Trimming left V 7 bases short and J 0 bases short, with 10 bases between. CDR3 length: 14 residues. Concerning this clone itself: Its target is unknown.

As for treatment: 15 to 20 received Ad26.COV2.S at low or high dose, single or two shots; about 5 received placebo; per-sample allocation not given. Sampling occurred on day 63 after the first vaccine or placebo injection. Expression of Wuhan-strain SARS-CoV-2 spike came from the Ad26 vector that formed the vaccine. Findings and limits, study-wide: Vaccine recipients surpassed placebo recipients in spike-specific TCR breadth. Quantification of TCR breadth and depth may have yielded underestimates of total T cell responses.

The sequencing here drew on peripheral blood, taken in a trial of Ad26.COV2.S vaccine versus placebo. This TCR was sampled from a person between 18 and 65 years old who received the Ad26.COV2.S COVID-19 vaccine or a placebo. This chain links TRBV10-2 with TRBJ1-5; D gene ambiguous. CDR3 sequence: CASMKGDSNQPQHF. The CDR3 nucleotides read TGCGCCAGCATGAAGGGAGATAGCAATCAGCCCCAGCATTTT.